This is a list of T cell receptor beta chains from one sample in a study of T cell changes during pregnancy in multiple sclerosis. Repertoires were generated with immunoSEQ multiplex PCR, while TCRdb's copy carries only in-frame clones and drops some. Of 85,000 to 100,000 clones in the sample, 85% to 95% were seen once. The sequenced sample was peripheral blood, obtained in the first trimester of pregnancy. The receptors come from a female donor with multiple sclerosis, enrolled in a pregnancy study. Both conserved end residues are part of each CDR3. A D gene is named only where the DNA matches it firmly. Rows give clone size only sometimes, using once, few, many, or a class for an expanded clone.

TRBJ2-7 | TRBD2 | TRBV9 | . | TGTGCCAGCAGCGTAGCAACTAGCGGGAGCGAGCAGTACTTC | CASSVATSGSEQYF
TRBJ1-2 | . | TRBV27 | . | TGTGCCAGCAGTTGGGGAGCGGGGGCCTATGGCTACACCTTC | CASSWGAGAYGYTF
TRBJ1-1 | . | TRBV28 | . | TGTGCCAGCAGTCCCCCGCGCAACCTAATGAACACTGAAGCTTTCTTT | CASSPPRNLMNTEAFF
TRBJ1-5 | . | TRBV6-1 | . | TGTGCCAGCAGTGACTATAGCAATCAGCCCCAGCATTTT | CASSDYSNQPQHF
TRBJ1-1 | TRBD1 | TRBV15 | . | TGTGCCACCAGTACACAACCGGGACAGGGGAACACTGAAGCTTTCTTT | CATSTQPGQGNTEAFF
TRBJ2-3 | . | TRBV28 | . | TGTGCCAGCAGGCCCCTTGGACTGGTTACCACAGATACGCAGTATTTT | CASRPLGLVTTDTQYF
TRBJ2-3 | TRBD2 | TRBV2 | . | TGTGCCAGCGGCAGGGGACTAGCGGGAACAGATACGCAGTATTTT | CASGRGLAGTDTQYF
TRBJ1-2 | . | TRBV5-5 | . | TGTGCCAGCAGCTTCGGACAGCTTAACTATGGCTACACCTTC | CASSFGQLNYGYTF
TRBJ1-2 | TRBD1 | TRBV19 | . | TGTGCCAGTAGTATGGGACAGAACTATGGCTACACCTTC | CASSMGQNYGYTF
TRBJ2-7 | TRBD1 | TRBV5-1 | . | TGCGCCAGCATTGGGACAGGGATTTTAAAGTGGTGCTACGAGCAGTACTTC | CASIGTGILKWCYEQYF
TRBJ2-1 | TRBD1 | TRBV4-2 | once | TGTGCCAGCAGCCAAGTTAGCTCCCTTCTACAGGGGCTGGGGAATGAGCAGTTCTTC | CASSQVSSLLQGLGNEQFF
TRBJ2-1 | . | TRBV7-9 | . | TGTGCCAGCAGCCCGGGACTCATCGATGAGCAGTTCTTC | CASSPGLIDEQFF
TRBJ2-3 | . | TRBV5-4 | . | TGTGCCAGCAGCTTCCAAGCCGTCCCAACAGATACGCAGTATTTT | CASSFQAVPTDTQYF
TRBJ1-1 | TRBD1 | TRBV29-1 | few | TGCAGCGTTGGTAGGGGGCAAGGTGAAGCTTTCTTT | CSVGRGQGEAFF
TRBJ2-7 | . | TRBV2 | . | TGTGCCAGCAGTTTCCAGGGGTCACCGGAGTACTTC | CASSFQGSPEYF
TRBJ2-7 | . | TRBV30 | . | TGTGCCTGGAGTGTACAAGGGAGCGAGCAGTACTTC | CAWSVQGSEQYF
TRBJ2-7 | . | TRBV4-1 | . | TGCGCCAGCAGCCAAGAAATAGTTTACGAGCAGTACTTC | CASSQEIVYEQYF
TRBJ2-7 | . | TRBV28 | . | TGTGCCAGCAGGAGACAGGGTGGGACTGTAGTAAGTGTCTCCTACGAGCAGTACTTC | CASRRQGGTVVSVSYEQYF
TRBJ2-7 | TRBD1 | TRBV13 | . | TGTGCCAGCAGCTTAGGGACAGGGGACCTCTACGAGCAGTACTTC | CASSLGTGDLYEQYF
TRBJ1-1 | . | TRBV27 | . | TGTGCCAGCAGTTATAAGGGGATGAACACTGAAGCTTTCTTT | CASSYKGMNTEAFF
TRBJ2-5 | . | TRBV6-1 | . | TGTGCCAGCAGTGAATCCGTAGGACAGCTGCAAGAGACCCAGTACTTC | CASSESVGQLQETQYF
TRBJ2-6 | . | TRBV6-5 | . | TGTGCCAATTCACAGGGTCCTGGGGCCAACGTCCTGACTTTC | CANSQGPGANVLTF
TRBJ1-2 | TRBD1 | TRBV7-9 | . | TGTGCCAGCAGCTTATCCCCGACAGGGGGTGTTGGCTACACCTTC | CASSLSPTGGVGYTF
TRBJ2-7 | . | TRBV27 | . | TGTGCCAGCTCCCGAGGAGGGCCCTACGAGCAGTACTTC | CASSRGGPYEQYF
TRBJ2-5 | . | TRBV6-5 | . | TGTGCCAGCAGTGCTTCTACAGGGGAGACCCAGTACTTC | CASSASTGETQYF
TRBJ1-5 | TRBD1 | TRBV2 | . | TGTGCCAGCAGGCCCCACAGGGGGCGCAGGGAGCCCCAGCATTTT | CASRPHRGRREPQHF
TRBJ1-3 | TRBD1 | TRBV6-5 | . | TGTGCCAGCAGTAACTTCGGGACAGGGGGGGGAAACACCATATATTTT | CASSNFGTGGGNTIYF
TRBJ2-5 | . | TRBV15 | . | TGTGCCACCAGCACTGACACCGACGGAGAGACCCAGTACTTC | CATSTDTDGETQYF
TRBJ1-3 | . | TRBV19 | few | TGTGCCAGTAGTGCAGCGGGGCTGTCCACCATATATTTT | CASSAAGLSTIYF
TRBJ2-7 | TRBD1 | TRBV29-1 | . | TGCAGTGCTGAGGACAGGGGCTCCTACGAGCAGTACTTC | CSAEDRGSYEQYF
TRBJ1-2 | TRBD1 | TRBV11-2 | few | TGTGCCAGCAGCTTATCGACAGGGGATCCGAGTGGCTACACCTTC | CASSLSTGDPSGYTF
TRBJ2-3 | TRBD2 | TRBV27 | . | TGTGCCAGCAGTTCGGTAGCGGGAGCAACAGATACGCAGTATTTT | CASSSVAGATDTQYF
TRBJ2-1 | TRBD2 | TRBV2 | . | TGTGCCAGCAGTCCTGAGCTCCTAGCGGGAGATGAGCAGTTCTTC | CASSPELLAGDEQFF
TRBJ2-5 | TRBD1 | TRBV6-1 | . | TGTGCCAGCTACAGGGGAAGTAGGGAGACCCAGTACTTC | CASYRGSRETQYF
TRBJ2-3 | . | TRBV27 | once | TGTGCCAGCAGCCGGGGCACAGATACGCAGTATTTT | CASSRGTDTQYF
TRBJ2-1 | TRBD2 | TRBV23-1 | . | TGCGCCAGCAGCCTTTACGGTGGGACTAGCGGGAGAGGAGAAGGTTGGTTTCGGTTCTTC | CASSLYGGTSGRGEGWFRFF
TRBJ2-7 | TRBD2 | TRBV27 | . | TGTGCCAGCACCAGAACCGGGACTAGCGGCTACGAGCAGTACTTC | CASTRTGTSGYEQYF
TRBJ2-3 | TRBD2 | TRBV7-9 | . | TGTGCCAGCAGCACGGCGATGCCCGGACTAGCGGGAGGCCAAGATACGCAGTATTTT | CASSTAMPGLAGGQDTQYF
TRBJ1-4 | TRBD1 | TRBV28 | once | TGTGCCAGCAGTTTATTAGGGACAGGGGAAGTAAAACTGTTTTTT | CASSLLGTGEVKLFF
TRBJ2-1 | TRBD2 | TRBV4-2 | . | TGTGCCAGCAGCCAAAGCAGCGGGAGCTCCTACAATGAGCAGTTCTTC | CASSQSSGSSYNEQFF
TRBJ2-7 | TRBD1 | TRBV19 | . | TGTGCCAGTAGTAAGGGGGCGCCCGCCTACGAGCAGTACTTC | CASSKGAPAYEQYF
TRBJ2-1 | TRBD2 | TRBV7-2 | once | TGTGCCAGCAGCCGCAGCGGGAGGGACTACAATGAGCAGTTCTTC | CASSRSGRDYNEQFF
TRBJ2-1 | TRBD1 | TRBV7-8 | . | TGTGCCAGCAGCTTACTCCGGGACAGGGGTCACAATGAGCAGTTCTTC | CASSLLRDRGHNEQFF
TRBJ2-3 | . | TRBV28 | . | TGTGCCAGCACTTTAGGGGGGAGCACAGATACGCAGTATTTT | CASTLGGSTDTQYF
TRBJ2-1 | . | TRBV28 | . | TGTGCCAGCAGTTTATTGGGGGCCGCTAATGCCAATGAGCAGTTCTTC | CASSLLGAANANEQFF
TRBJ2-2 | . | TRBV11-2 | . | TGTGCCAGCACCTCTCCCGGGGGCGGGGAGCTGTTTTTT | CASTSPGGGELFF
TRBJ1-4 | . | TRBV7-9 | . | TGTGCCAGCAGCCAGTGGGAGGTACATGAAAAACTGTTTTTT | CASSQWEVHEKLFF
TRBJ2-3 | TRBD2 | TRBV7-2 | . | TGTGCCAGCAGGATAGCGGGAGGGCCGAGCACAGATACGCAGTATTTT | CASRIAGGPSTDTQYF
TRBJ1-4 | . | TRBV19 | . | TGTGCCAGTAGTAGCGTCGGGGTGACTAATGAAAAACTGTTTTTT | CASSSVGVTNEKLFF
TRBJ2-7 | . | TRBV5-1 | . | TGCGCCAGCAGCTTGGACTACTACGAGCAGTACTTC | CASSLDYYEQYF
TRBJ2-2 | TRBD2 | TRBV5-1 | . | TGCGCCAGCAGCCCCCGCGGGAGCAACGGGGAGCTGTTTTTT | CASSPRGSNGELFF
TRBJ2-7 | . | TRBV29-1 | . | TGCAGCGTTCCTCCGGGTAGCGAAGAGCAGTACTTC | CSVPPGSEEQYF
TRBJ2-1 | . | TRBV28 | . | TGTGCCAGCAGTCTCGGGGCCTACAATGAGCAGTTCTTC | CASSLGAYNEQFF
TRBJ1-1 | TRBD1 | TRBV6-1 | few | TGTGCCAGCAGGAGACAGGGGAACACTGAAGCTTTCTTT | CASRRQGNTEAFF
TRBJ2-1 | TRBD2 | TRBV7-2 | . | TGTGCCAGCAGCCGCGACCTCCTAGCGGGAGGCTACAATGAGCAGTTCTTC | CASSRDLLAGGYNEQFF
TRBJ2-3 | . | TRBV5-1 | . | TGCGCCAGTACGGACAGTCCTAGCACAGATACGCAGTATTTT | CASTDSPSTDTQYF
TRBJ1-1 | TRBD1 | TRBV7-2 | . | TGTGCCAGCAGCCTACAACAGGGGGCCCTCACTGAAGCTTTCTTT | CASSLQQGALTEAFF
TRBJ1-5 | . | TRBV6-5 | once | TGTGCCAGCAGTTACTCAAGGGGAAGCAATCAGCCCCAGCATTTT | CASSYSRGSNQPQHF
TRBJ2-7 | TRBD2 | TRBV6-5 | . | TGTGCCAGCAGCGCTAGCGGGAGGCCCGGCTACGAGCAGTACTTC | CASSASGRPGYEQYF
TRBJ2-3 | TRBD2 | TRBV6-6 | . | TGTGCCAGCAGTTACGGAATAGCGGGAGGAGAAGATACGCAGTATTTT | CASSYGIAGGEDTQYF